These 18 T cell receptor beta chains were all obtained from the same sample, sequenced in a study of T cells after yellow fever vaccination (dated by TCRdb to the late 2010s). In the paper's terms, the treatment or condition label means: live attenuated yellow fever vaccine strain. The library was generated by 5' RACE. Sequencing took place on an Illumina HiSeq 2500. TCRdb trimmed the raw reads at Q25, called clones with MiXCR and kept productive beta chains. Entries that share a CDR3 protein sequence are merged under the most common genes and DNA. The sample data list approximately 69,000 distinct CDR3 sequences, and 4.5% to 7.5% of these were observed just once. The ten largest account for more than 2% of the sample. The sample in question was CD4+ T cells sorted from PBMCs, obtained roughly 14 days after the first yellow fever vaccination. All receptors come from a man aged 18 to 29 who received the YFV17D yellow fever vaccine.

In its sample, this clonotype was seen many times. The chain has TRBV4-3 and TRBJ2-5; D is ambiguous. V lost 3 bases and J lost 4, with 9 bases in between. There are 13 residues in the CDR3. Germline loops: CDR1 LGHNA, CDR2 YSLEER. CDR3 in DNA: TGCGCCAGCAGCCATCTTGGCGGAGAGACCCAGTACTTC. Protein sequence: CASSHLGGETQYF.

This clonotype was seen many times. The V gene is TRBV19, the J gene TRBJ2-3; D unclear. The germline gives CDR1 LNHDA, CDR2 SQIVND (reference sequence). With 5 bases removed from V and 1 base from J, the gap between germline ends came to 10 bases. The CDR3 runs 14 residues. In nucleotides, the CDR3 is TGTGCCAGTAGTTCCCAGATGGGCACAGATACGCAGTATTTT. It is translated as CASSSQMGTDTQYF.

Ten or more counts support this clonotype. The chain's CDR3 is CASSGGGYPLETQYF. CDR3 in DNA: TGTGCCAGTAGTGGCGGGGGGTATCCCCTAGAGACCCAGTACTTC. This rearrangement joins TRBV19 to TRBJ2-5, with 8 bases lining up with TRBD2. V gave up 5 bases and J gave up 4 bases; unmatched junction bases: 9. The germline V gene encodes CDR1 LNHDA and CDR2 SQIVND (reference sequence). The length of the CDR3 is 15 residues.

This clonotype was picked up a small number of times. The chain recombines TRBV4-2 with TRBJ1-6; D gene uncertain. CDR1 is LGHNA and CDR2 is YNFKEQ in the germline V gene. V was clipped by 4 bases and J by 2 bases, with 18 bases between them. There are 18 residues in the CDR3. CDR3 DNA: TGTGCCAGCAGCCGCGGCTTAGGGCCGGCTACCTATAATTCACCCCTCCACTTT. Its protein is CASSRGLGPATYNSPLHF.

This clonotype has a count of ten or more. The chain links TRBV3-1 to TRBJ2-1, with D possibly TRBD2 on 5 matching bases. Germline loops: CDR1 LGHDT, CDR2 YNNKEL (reference sequence). Trimming removed 3 bases from V and 0 bases from J, with 12 bases in between. This CDR3 spans 16 amino acids. CDR3 protein: CASSHRTANSYNEQFF. CDR3 in DNA: TGTGCCAGCAGCCACCGGACTGCGAACTCCTACAATGAGCAGTTCTTC.

At least ten counts were recorded for this clonotype. The chain joins TRBV2 to TRBJ2-7; no definite D call. From germline, CDR1 is SNHLY and CDR2 FYNNEI. This CDR3 has 13 amino acids. The V gene lost 4 bases and the J gene lost 6 bases, with 13 bases spanning the gap. The DNA of the CDR3 is TGTGCCAGCAGTGTGGTTTCGGGCGGCGAGCAGTACGTC. Translation gives CASSVVSGGEQYV.

This clonotype was counted at least ten times. In DNA, the CDR3 is TGTGCCAGCAGTTCCCCACTAGCGGGCATGGACACAGATACGCAGTATTTT. Translating gives CASSSPLAGMDTDTQYF. The V call is TRBV7-2, the J call TRBJ2-3; 9 bases fit TRBD2. The CDR3 has 17 amino acids. Germline V gene sequence: CDR1 SGHTA, CDR2 FQGNSA. The junction had 12 bases not matched to a gene; V was cut back by 6 bases and J by 2 bases.

A note on this clonotype: A much larger clone is a single base away; this may be a read error. The V call is TRBV6-6, the J call TRBJ1-2; a possible D gene is TRBD1 (6 bases). V gave up 2 bases and J gave up 7 bases, with 11 bases separating them. This CDR3 has 13 residues. CDR1 and CDR2 from the germline V gene are MNHNY and SVGAGI (reference sequence). CDR3 nucleotide sequence: TGTGCCAGCAGTTACGGGACAAATAGTGGCTACACCTTC. It translates to CASSYGTNSGYTF.

This clonotype was found many times. The V and J genes are TRBV7-6 and TRBJ2-5; D gene uncertain. The CDR3 is 13 amino acids. Trimming removed 2 bases from V and 5 bases from J, with 9 bases in between. Germline V gene lookup returns CDR1 SGHVS and CDR2 FNYEAQ. CDR3 loop: CASSLRDVETQYF. For the CDR3, the DNA is TGTGCCAGCAGCTTAAGGGATGTCGAGACCCAGTACTTC. The whole variable domain, remainder taken from reference TRBV7-6 and TRBJ2-5, is GAGVSQSPRYKVTKRGQDVALRCDPISGHVSLYWYRQALGQGPEFLTYFNYEAQQDKSGLPNDRFSAERPEGSISTLTIQRTEQRDSAMYRCASSLRDVETQYFGPGTRLLVL.

This clonotype was recorded many times. The rearrangement uses TRBV4-3 and TRBJ2-3, with 12 bases fitting TRBD2. Germline V CDR1 and CDR2: LGHNA, YSLEER. CDR3 length: 17 amino acids. V gave up 1 base and J gave up 3 bases; unmatched junction bases: 5. The CDR3 loop is CASSQVGTSGGTDTQYF. DNA for the CDR3: TGCGCCAGCAGCCAAGTGGGCACTAGCGGGGGGACAGATACGCAGTATTTT.

At least ten counts were recorded for this clonotype. This chain joins TRBV7-8 and TRBJ2-7; tentatively, D is TRBD1 (6 bases). The germline V gene has CDR1 SGHVS and CDR2 FQNEAQ. V dropped 3 bases and J dropped 3 bases, with 12 bases sitting between them. The CDR3 has 14 residues. Here the CDR3 reads CASSFRDKVYEQYF. CDR3 sequence (DNA): TGTGCCAGCAGCTTCCGGGACAAAGTCTACGAGCAGTACTTC.

This clonotype has a count of ten or more. The V gene is TRBV18, the J gene TRBJ1-4; D is perhaps TRBD1 (6 bases). V lost 2 bases, J lost 5 bases, and 6 bases lay in between. The germline V gene has CDR1 KGHSH and CDR2 LQKENI. CDR3 length: 13 amino acids. As DNA, the CDR3 is TGTGCCAGCTCACCAGGACAGAATGAAAAACTGTTTTTT. Translated: CASSPGQNEKLFF.

This clonotype was seen at least ten times. The rearrangement links TRBV7-2 to TRBJ2-2; TRBD2 might be the D (6 bases). The CDR3 runs 15 residues. Trimming took 1 base from V and 6 from J, leaving 12 bases between them. CDR1 is SGHTA and CDR2 is FQGNSA in the germline V gene. The CDR3, as DNA: TGTGCCAGCAGCTTAGTGTGGGGGGAGCCCGGGGAGCTGTTTTTT. Its translation: CASSLVWGEPGELFF.

For this clonotype: A junction boundary mismatches the germline segment, possibly from a read error. This chain links TRBV2 with TRBJ2-7; 12 bases are a match to TRBD2. The CDR3 runs 19 residues. CDR1 and CDR2 (germline): SNHLY, FYNNEI. The CDR3 DNA is TGTGCCATCAGTTTAAGGCTCCGAGGACTAGCGGGGAGCTCCTACGAGCAGTACTTC. It codes for CAISLRLRGLAGSSYEQYF. The variable domain in full, completed from reference TRBV2 and TRBJ2-7, reads EPEVTQTPSHQVTQMGQEVILRCVPISNHLYFYWYRQILGQKVEFLVSFYNNEISEKSEIFDDQFSVERPDGSNFTLKIRSTKLEDSAMYFCAISLRLRGLAGSSYEQYFGPGTRLTVT.

This clonotype occurred many times. The V and J genes are TRBV12-3 or TRBV12-4 and TRBJ1-1; TRBD1 matches 8 bases. Unmatched junction bases numbered 3, after V lost 6 bases and J lost 3 bases. The CDR3 runs to 13 residues. CDR3 amino acids: CASRRDRYTEAFF. In nucleotides, the CDR3 is TGTGCCAGCAGGCGGGACAGGTACACTGAAGCTTTCTTT.

In its sample, this clonotype was seen many times. The chain carries TRBV5-5 and TRBJ2-5; D might be TRBD1 (6 bases). Germline V gene data show CDR1 as SGHKS and CDR2 as YYEKEE (reference sequence). Trimming shortened V by 8 bases and J by 6 bases, and 20 bases separated the two germline ends. The CDR3 loop spans 14 amino acids. Written as DNA, the CDR3 is TGTGCCAGTGGTGGGGGCCTAAGTGGAAAGACCCAGTACTTC. Its protein product is CASGGGLSGKTQYF.

This clonotype was seen at least ten times. The gene calls are TRBV7-2 and TRBJ1-2, with D possibly TRBD1 on 5 matching bases. V dropped 5 bases and J dropped 2 bases, with 9 bases sitting between them. CDR3 length: 13 residues. Per the germline V gene, CDR1 is SGHTA and CDR2 is FQGNSA. The CDR3 region has the DNA TGTGCCAGCAGCCTGGACAAAAACTATGGCTACACCTTC. Translating gives CASSLDKNYGYTF.

Regarding this clonotype: A single base separates this from a much larger clone, so it may be a read error. V usage is TRBV24-1 and J usage is TRBJ2-3; D possibly corresponds to TRBD2 (5 bases). Between the trimmed V and J ends, which lost 8 bases and 4 bases, there was a span of 9 bases. From germline, CDR1 is KGHDR and CDR2 SFDVKD. CDR3 length: 12 residues. The CDR3 nucleotides are TGTGCCACCACTGACTACGCAGATACGCAGTATTTT. It codes for CATTDYADTQYF.